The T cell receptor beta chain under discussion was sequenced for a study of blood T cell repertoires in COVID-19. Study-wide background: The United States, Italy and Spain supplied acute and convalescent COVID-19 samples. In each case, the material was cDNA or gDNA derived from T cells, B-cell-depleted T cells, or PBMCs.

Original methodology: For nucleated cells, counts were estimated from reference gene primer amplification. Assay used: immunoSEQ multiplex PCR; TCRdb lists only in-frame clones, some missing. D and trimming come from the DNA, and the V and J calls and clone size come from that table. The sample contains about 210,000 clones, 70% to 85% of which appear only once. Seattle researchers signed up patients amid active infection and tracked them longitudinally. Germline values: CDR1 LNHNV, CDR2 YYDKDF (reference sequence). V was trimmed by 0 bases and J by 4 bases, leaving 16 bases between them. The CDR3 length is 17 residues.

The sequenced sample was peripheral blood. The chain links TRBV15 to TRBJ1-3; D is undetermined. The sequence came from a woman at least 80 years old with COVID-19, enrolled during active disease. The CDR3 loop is CATSRDLTKTAGNTIYF. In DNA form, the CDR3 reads TGTGCCACCAGCAGAGATTTGACCAAGACTGCGGGAAACACCATATATTTT.